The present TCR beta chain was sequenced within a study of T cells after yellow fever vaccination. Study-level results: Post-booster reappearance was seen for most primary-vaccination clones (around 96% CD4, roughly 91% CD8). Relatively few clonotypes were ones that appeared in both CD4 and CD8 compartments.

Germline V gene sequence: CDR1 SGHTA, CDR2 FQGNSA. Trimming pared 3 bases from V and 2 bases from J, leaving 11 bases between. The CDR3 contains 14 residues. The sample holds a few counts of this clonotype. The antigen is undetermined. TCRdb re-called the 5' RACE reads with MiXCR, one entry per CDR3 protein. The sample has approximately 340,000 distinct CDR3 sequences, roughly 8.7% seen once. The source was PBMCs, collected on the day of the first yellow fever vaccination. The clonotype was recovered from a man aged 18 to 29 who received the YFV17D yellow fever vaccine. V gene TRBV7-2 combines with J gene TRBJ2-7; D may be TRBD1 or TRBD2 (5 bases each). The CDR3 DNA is TGTGCCAGCAGCTTTTTAGGGGAGACCTACGAGCAGTACTTC. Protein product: CASSFLGETYEQYF.